This T cell receptor beta chain stems from a study of blood T cells in healthy people across ages (dated by TCRdb to between 2014 and 2017). Regarding the research as a whole: In model experiments, template switching captured about one uniquely barcoded TCR beta cDNA molecule for every two T cells. The study measured age-related changes in TCR beta repertoire diversity using deep sequencing normalized with unique cDNA molecular identifiers. Four age groups were formed from the donors: young (average 16 years), middle-aged (just under 40), aged (more than 55) and long-lived (approximately 80). To avoid experimental bias, donors of different ages were spread randomly across the sequencing lanes. Using the same blood draw, the study looked at two additional independent replicas of 1 million unique cDNA reads for two donors, one aged 18 to 30 and the other aged 80 or older. On the study overall, not on this receptor specifically: Compared with the aged group, the long-lived group had more naive CD4+ T cells, fewer expanded clones and increased TCR diversity, suggesting age selection. Observed TCR beta diversity per million T cells fell roughly linearly with age, and a significant reduction was already apparent by age roughly 40. Observed TCR beta diversity correlated strongly with the percentage of naive T cells measured by flow cytometry. Estimates of total diversity from one million sequenced T cells were regarded as lower bounds and underestimates. Donor CMV infection status was unknown, potentially confounding age-related changes in expanded clonotypes. Bulk unsorted PBMC profiling prevented conclusive comparison of naive and antigen-experienced compartments.

The CDR3 numbers 15 residues from cysteine through phenylalanine. This entry keeps only the CDR3 DNA: 45 bases, framed from base 1. The 39 donors, aged roughly 6 to 100 years, were systemically healthy Caucasian individuals from Russia. About 9.1 milliliters of peripheral blood were collected from each donor into EDTA-treated Vacutainer tubes. Ficoll-Paque density-gradient centrifugation was used to isolate PBMCs, with at least 7 million per sample. Total RNA was extracted from PBMCs with Trizol reagent, with at least 6 micrograms obtained per sample. The percentages of naive CD45RAhigh/CD27high T cells were determined by flow cytometry on a PBMC aliquot from every donor. The library was obtained by 5' RACE. TCRdb shows the sequencer as Illumina HiSeq 2500. A second PCR of roughly 6 to 11 cycles was performed with a sample-barcoded 5' primer and a J-beta primer mix. A template-switch 5' adaptor carrying 12 random nucleotides introduced a unique molecular identifier onto each TCR beta cDNA molecule. Each sample yielded at least 3 million CDR3-containing paired-end reads. The Mint cDNA synthesis kit, primed by a TRBC-specific oligonucleotide, was used to synthesize first-strand cDNA from all RNA. Following uracil-DNA glycosylase treatment, all cDNA underwent a first 18-cycle PCR with the universal primers M1SS and BC2_uni_R. The study's processing was this. For normalization, 1 million high-quality reads were randomly selected from each sample, with every read carrying a distinct molecular identifier. Instead of being binned into consensus sequences, reads that shared molecular identifiers were thrown out. MiTCR, run with a Q25 quality threshold and the strictest error-elimination algorithm, handled CDR3 identification, clonotype clustering and error correction. A nonparametric unseen species model using Euler transformation provided a lower-bound estimate of total TCR beta diversity. The public reads were quality trimmed at Q25 with fastp and then assembled into clones with MiXCR by TCRdb, keeping productive beta chains. Merged by CDR3 protein, the rows form single entries marked with the most common genes and DNA. TCRdb, rather than the study authors, made the V and J calls. This sample holds 980,000 or so distinct CDR3 sequences; 45% to 50% were observed only once. In total, the top ten clones hold 13% of the sample.

Comment on this clonotype: Its antigen is currently not known. There are no base qualities to consult, and no much larger clone falls within one base.

This sequence uses TRBV21-1 and TRBJ2-3. TRBV21-1 is flagged as a pseudogene. Sequenced input: blood. This TCR was recovered from a man younger than 40 in good health. The DNA sequence is TGTGCCAGCAGCAAATCGGTAAAATCTACAGATACGCAGTATTTT. It encodes CASSKSVKSTDTQYF.